Following are 30 T cell receptor beta chains from one sample sequenced in a study of blood T cell repertoires in COVID-19. Only in-frame clones appear in the TCRdb table, and some are missing; sequencing was by immunoSEQ multiplex PCR. The table includes 170,000 or so clones, around 84% detected once. The sample was peripheral blood. Source of these receptors: a man aged 45-65 years with active or convalescent COVID-19.

The chain combines TRBV6-2 or TRBV6-3 with TRBJ1-1; possible D gene TRBD1, 6 bases. V was pared by 5 bases and J by 1 base, with 17 bases between. The CDR3 has 16 amino acids. Germline assignment: CDR1 MNHEY and CDR2 SVGEGT. CDR3 loop: CASSGGRGARNTEAFF. In DNA form, the CDR3 reads TGTGCCAGCAGTGGGGGTCGGGGGGCCAGGAACACTGAAGCTTTCTTT.

This chain joins TRBV11-3 and TRBJ1-1; D may be TRBD1 (6 bases). V was cut by 5 bases and J by 7 bases, with 11 bases left in between. CDR3 size: 12 residues. CDR1 and CDR2 from the germline V gene are SGHNT and YENEEA. The CDR3 coding sequence is TGTGCCAGCAGCATTAGGACAGTTGAAGCTTTCTTT. It encodes CASSIRTVEAFF.

This clone appeared a few times. As the CDR3 is not closed by the conserved phenylalanine or tryptophan, this likely results from a read error. The DNA is omitted, as the CDR3 cannot be located on it reliably, and the CDR3 follows TCRdb's listing. The chain carries TRBV20-1 and TRBJ1-2. The length of the CDR3 is 9 amino acids, counting both ends. Germline V gene lookup returns CDR1 DFQATT and CDR2 SNEGSKA (reference sequence). The CDR3 sequence: CSAQTRGDL.

This clone has just one count. The rearrangement joins TRBV7-9 to TRBJ1-5, with 7 bases identical to TRBD1. The CDR3 consists of 17 residues. Germline CDR1 reads SEHNR; CDR2 reads FQNEAQ (reference sequence). The trim removed 6 bases at V and 0 bases at J, leaving 11 bases unmatched. In DNA, the CDR3 is TGTGCCAGCAGTCCAGCTTATGGGACAGATAGCAATCAGCCCCAGCATTTT. Translating it yields CASSPAYGTDSNQPQHF. Complete variable domain (other parts from reference TRBV7-9 and TRBJ1-5): DTGVSQNPRHKITKRGQNVTFRCDPISEHNRLYWYRQTLGQGPEFLTYFQNEAQLEKSRLLSDRFSAERPKGSFSTLEIQRTEQGDSAMYLCASSPAYGTDSNQPQHFGDGTRLSIL.

Only one count was recorded for this clone. The chain carries TRBV5-6 and TRBJ1-5, with D tentatively TRBD1 (6 bases). CDR3 length equals 19 residues. CDR1 and CDR2 (germline): SGHDT, YYEEEE. Trimming stripped 4 bases from V and 0 bases from J, with 23 bases between. CDR3 in DNA: TGTGCCAGCAGCCACCAGCCGGGACAAGGAGATATTAGCAATCAGCCCCAGCATTTT. It codes for CASSHQPGQGDISNQPQHF. Filled out from reference TRBV5-6 and TRBJ1-5, the complete variable domain reads DAGVTQSPTHLIKTRGQQVTLRCSPKSGHDTVSWYQQALGQGPQFIFQYYEEEERQRGNFPDRFSGHQFPNYSSELNVNALLLGDSALYLCASSHQPGQGDISNQPQHFGDGTRLSIL.

The rearrangement joins TRBV6-4 to TRBJ1-2, with 7 bases identical to TRBD1. The trim removed 5 bases at V and 6 bases at J, leaving 6 bases unmatched. This CDR3 is built from 13 residues. Germline-derived CDR1 and CDR2 are MRHNA and SNTAGT. DNA for the CDR3: TGTGCCAGCAGTCCAAGACAGGGCCATGGCTACACCTTC. Translated: CASSPRQGHGYTF.

The rearrangement links TRBV9 to TRBJ2-1; D might be TRBD2 (7 bases). The V gene's germline CDR1 is SGDLS and CDR2 YYNGEE. The CDR3 has 18 amino acids. V lost 0 bases, J lost 1 base, and 17 bases lay in between. The CDR3 protein is CASSVGGRGGASYNEQFF. CDR3 nucleotide sequence: TGTGCCAGCAGCGTAGGAGGAAGGGGGGGCGCATCCTACAATGAGCAGTTCTTC.

The chain uses TRBV2 and TRBJ1-2; 10 nucleotides match TRBD1. CDR1 and CDR2 from the germline V gene are SNHLY and FYNNEI. Trimming cost V 0 bases and J 5 bases; bases outside gene matches: 12. There are 18 residues in the CDR3. The CDR3 bases are TGTGCCAGCAGTGAAGCGCGACAGGGGGCTGATTTTCGGTATGGCTACACCTTC. This translates into CASSEARQGADFRYGYTF.

This clone has only a few counts. This chain links TRBV5-1 with TRBJ1-2; D is unresolved. Germline V gives CDR1 SGHRS, CDR2 YFSETQ. This CDR3 spans 14 amino acids. V was pared by 0 bases and J by 2 bases, with 8 bases between. The CDR3 bases are TGCGCCAGCAGCTTGGCGGGTTTGAACTATGGCTACACCTTC. Its translation: CASSLAGLNYGYTF.

The rearrangement links TRBV11-2 to TRBJ2-7; D gene unclear. V lost 6 bases and J 4 bases, leaving 10 bases between the germline ends. This CDR3 has 12 amino acids. Germline V lookup: CDR1 SGHAT, CDR2 FQNNGV. The CDR3 loop is CASRVTEYEQYF. In DNA form, the CDR3 reads TGTGCCAGCAGGGTCACAGAATACGAGCAGTACTTC.

The chain links TRBV24-1 to TRBJ2-1, with D possibly TRBD2 on 6 matching bases. The CDR3 runs to 16 residues. Trimming took off 0 bases at V and 2 bases at J, with 10 bases between the two ends. From germline, CDR1 is KGHDR and CDR2 SFDVKD. The CDR3 loop reads CATSDLQEGTYNEQFF. The DNA of the CDR3 is TGTGCCACCAGTGATTTGCAGGAGGGAACCTACAATGAGCAGTTCTTC.

This chain joins TRBV7-2 and TRBJ2-3; TRBD2 matches 16 bases. CDR3 length equals 17 residues. Per germline, CDR1 SGHTA and CDR2 FQGNSA. V gave up 5 bases and J gave up 4 bases; unmatched junction bases: 6. CDR3 DNA: TGTGCCAGCAGCCCCGGGACTAGCGGGGGGGCGTCAGATACGCAGTATTTT. It encodes CASSPGTSGGASDTQYF. The complete variable domain, with remaining parts taken from reference TRBV7-2 and TRBJ2-3, reads GAGVSQSPSNKVTEKGKDVELRCDPISGHTALYWYRQSLGQGLEFLIYFQGNSAPDKSGLPSDRFSAERTGGSVSTLTIQRTQQEDSAVYLCASSPGTSGGASDTQYFGPGTRLTVL.

There are a few counts of this clone. The chain uses TRBV5-1 and TRBJ1-2; TRBD1 aligns across 7 bases. CDR3 length: 14 residues. CDR1 SGHRS and CDR2 YFSETQ come from the germline V gene. J lost 6 bases, V lost 4 bases, and 9 bases had no gene match. Here the CDR3 DNA reads TGCGCCAGCAGCCCGACAGGGAAGAGTGATGGCTACACCTTC. Translation: CASSPTGKSDGYTF.

The chain combines TRBV20-1 with TRBJ2-3, with 9 bases aligning to TRBD2. Germline assignment: CDR1 DFQATT and CDR2 SNEGSKA (reference sequence). The CDR3 is made up of 16 amino acids. V shed 3 bases and J 3 bases; nucleotides not matched to a gene: 10. The CDR3 reads CSASNLAGRTTDTQYF. DNA of the CDR3: TGCAGTGCTAGTAACCTAGCGGGGCGTACAACAGATACGCAGTATTTT.

The chain combines TRBV9 with TRBJ2-1, with D possibly matching TRBD2 (9 bases). Germline CDR1 is SGDLS and CDR2 is YYNGEE. V shed 3 bases and J shed 13 bases, with 23 bases lying between them. This CDR3 is built from 15 residues. CDR3 sequence (DNA): TGTGCCAGCAGCGACAGGGGGGTTAGCGGGGGCCAACAGTTCTTC. Encoded protein: CASSDRGVSGGQQFF.

This clone was seen a handful of times. V usage is TRBV11-3 and J usage is TRBJ2-7; 7 positions agree with TRBD1. The CDR3 has 17 amino acids. Germline loops: CDR1 SGHNT, CDR2 YENEEA. J gave up 0 bases and V 4 bases, and 12 bases lay outside the gene matches. As DNA, the CDR3 is TGTGCCAGCAGCTCCAGAGAGGGGGCGGTTAGCTCCTACGAGCAGTACTTC. It codes for CASSSREGAVSSYEQYF.

The chain combines TRBV4-3 with TRBJ2-5; TRBD2 might be the D (6 bases). V lost 0 bases and J 5 bases, leaving 16 bases between the germline ends. The CDR3 covers 16 residues. Per germline, CDR1 LGHNA and CDR2 YSLEER. The CDR3 region has the DNA TGCGCCAGCAGCCAAGAATTGGCGGGGCCGGGGGAGACCCAGTACTTC. This encodes CASSQELAGPGETQYF.

This chain joins TRBV11-3 and TRBJ2-7; a weak D match, TRBD1 (6 bases). The CDR3 has 16 residues. Between the trimmed V and J ends, which lost 0 bases and 1 base, there was a span of 13 bases. The germline CDR1 and CDR2 sequences are SGHNT and YENEEA. The CDR3 DNA sequence: TGTGCCAGCAGCTTAGAGGGCTGGGGGCAATCCTACGAGCAGTACTTC. Translating gives CASSLEGWGQSYEQYF.

This clone was counted once. This sequence joins TRBV24-1 and TRBJ2-3, with 7 nucleotides matching TRBD2. The CDR3 covers 20 residues. Germline CDR1 reads KGHDR; CDR2 reads SFDVKD. Trimming at V came to 0 bases and at J to 1 base, leaving 15 bases not matched to a gene. CDR3 residues: CATSDLGSGDYLRGTDTQYF. CDR3 in DNA: TGTGCCACCAGTGATTTGGGTTCCGGGGACTACCTTAGGGGCACAGATACGCAGTATTTT.

The CDR3 reads CASSQGTGGTQPQHF. CDR3 nucleotides: TGCGCCAGCAGCCAGGGGACAGGGGGGACTCAGCCCCAGCATTTT. The chain is built from TRBV4-3 and TRBJ1-5; 11 bases line up with TRBD1. The germline V gene has CDR1 LGHNA and CDR2 YSLEER. Trimming cost V 3 bases and J 6 bases; bases outside gene matches: 4. The CDR3 sequence is 15 residues long.

The chain employs TRBV27 and TRBJ1-5; a weak D match, TRBD1 (5 bases). Trimming took 3 bases from V and 6 from J, leaving 6 bases between them. Germline lookup yields CDR1 MNHEY and CDR2 SMNVEV (reference sequence). The CDR3 runs to 12 residues. The CDR3 nucleotides read TGTGCCAGCAGTTTTCAGGGTCAGCCCCAGCATTTT. It translates to CASSFQGQPQHF.

This chain connects TRBV7-8 to TRBJ1-2, with TRBD1 matching over 7 bases. Per the germline V gene, CDR1 is SGHVS and CDR2 is FQNEAQ. Trimming removed 5 bases from V and 2 bases from J; junction bases left unmatched: 14. The CDR3 consists of 17 residues. CDR3 coding DNA: TGTGCCAGCAGCCTAGGGCGTAGAGGGGGCCTGAACTATGGCTACACCTTC. This translates into CASSLGRRGGLNYGYTF.

The chain uses TRBV28 and TRBJ1-5, with D possibly matching TRBD1 (5 bases). The V gene's germline CDR1 is MDHEN and CDR2 SYDVKM. Trimming pared 8 bases from V and 0 bases from J, leaving 11 bases between. The CDR3 runs to 14 residues. DNA for the CDR3: TGTGCCAGCGCTGACAGAGGTAGCAATCAGCCCCAGCATTTT. It specifies CASADRGSNQPQHF.

The chain couples TRBV11-3 to TRBJ1-1; D call uncertain. CDR1 SGHNT and CDR2 YENEEA come from the germline V gene. The CDR3 sequence is 13 residues long. Trimming left V 3 bases short and J 1 base short, with 6 bases between. CDR3 sequence: CASSFPKNTEAFF. The CDR3 coding sequence is TGTGCCAGCAGCTTTCCCAAGAACACTGAAGCTTTCTTT.

The chain couples TRBV5-6 to TRBJ1-1; 8 nucleotides agree with TRBD1. CDR3 length: 14 amino acids. CDR1 is SGHDT and CDR2 is YYEEEE in the germline V gene. Germline trimming cut 5 bases from V and 4 bases from J; bases unmatched to any gene: 7. The CDR3 sequence is CASSVAGGGTEAFF. CDR3 nucleotide sequence: TGTGCCAGCAGTGTGGCAGGGGGCGGCACTGAAGCTTTCTTT. Combining the CDR3 with reference TRBV5-6 and TRBJ1-1 gives the whole variable domain DAGVTQSPTHLIKTRGQQVTLRCSPKSGHDTVSWYQQALGQGPQFIFQYYEEEERQRGNFPDRFSGHQFPNYSSELNVNALLLGDSALYLCASSVAGGGTEAFFGQGTRLTVV.

The chain links TRBV9 to TRBJ2-3; 9 positions match TRBD1. Germline V gene data show CDR1 as SGDLS and CDR2 as YYNGEE. V lost 4 bases, J lost 6 bases, and 6 bases stayed unmatched. The CDR3 is 14 amino acids. Here the CDR3 reads CASSPDRGPDTQYF. The CDR3 bases are TGTGCCAGCAGCCCGGACAGGGGTCCTGATACGCAGTATTTT.

The chain couples TRBV2 to TRBJ1-3; no clear D gene. Per the germline V gene, CDR1 is SNHLY and CDR2 is FYNNEI. The ends were cut back, 8 bases at V and 3 bases at J, with 11 bases in the middle. CDR3 length equals 13 residues. Here the CDR3 DNA reads TGTGCCAGCGTGTTGACTCGTGGAAACACCATATATTTT. This gives the protein CASVLTRGNTIYF. The full variable domain, its missing parts supplied by reference TRBV2 and TRBJ1-3, is EPEVTQTPSHQVTQMGQEVILRCVPISNHLYFYWYRQILGQKVEFLVSFYNNEISEKSEIFDDQFSVERPDGSNFTLKIRSTKLEDSAMYFCASVLTRGNTIYFGEGSWLTVV.

The chain joins TRBV5-1 to TRBJ2-5, with 14 bases matching TRBD2. This CDR3 is built from 17 residues. CDR1 is SGHRS and CDR2 is YFSETQ in the germline V gene. J lost 5 bases, V lost 7 bases, and 13 bases had no gene match. This CDR3 is CASHFQTSGRAGETQYF. The CDR3 DNA follows: TGCGCCAGCCACTTCCAGACTAGCGGGAGGGCCGGTGAGACCCAGTACTTC.

The J gene is TRBJ2-2, the V gene TRBV7-6, with D hard to call. Germline CDR1 SGHVS, CDR2 FNYEAQ. V lost 5 bases and J 2 bases, leaving 12 bases between the germline ends. The CDR3 totals 15 residues. The CDR3 sequence is CASSLNPINTGELFF. The CDR3 DNA sequence: TGTGCCAGCAGCCTAAACCCTATTAACACCGGGGAGCTGTTTTTT. The variable domain in full, completed from reference TRBV7-6 and TRBJ2-2, reads GAGVSQSPRYKVTKRGQDVALRCDPISGHVSLYWYRQALGQGPEFLTYFNYEAQQDKSGLPNDRFSAERPEGSISTLTIQRTEQRDSAMYRCASSLNPINTGELFFGEGSRLTVL.

This clone was picked up one time. The CDR3 DNA is TGTGCCAGCAGTGAAGTCGGGAGGGGAGGAGATACGCAGTATTTT. Translated, it gives CASSEVGRGGDTQYF. V and J are TRBV2 and TRBJ2-3; 8 bases line up with TRBD2. Trimming at V came to 1 base and at J to 5 bases, leaving 5 bases not matched to a gene. Germline CDR1 is SNHLY and CDR2 is FYNNEI. CDR3 length: 15 amino acids.